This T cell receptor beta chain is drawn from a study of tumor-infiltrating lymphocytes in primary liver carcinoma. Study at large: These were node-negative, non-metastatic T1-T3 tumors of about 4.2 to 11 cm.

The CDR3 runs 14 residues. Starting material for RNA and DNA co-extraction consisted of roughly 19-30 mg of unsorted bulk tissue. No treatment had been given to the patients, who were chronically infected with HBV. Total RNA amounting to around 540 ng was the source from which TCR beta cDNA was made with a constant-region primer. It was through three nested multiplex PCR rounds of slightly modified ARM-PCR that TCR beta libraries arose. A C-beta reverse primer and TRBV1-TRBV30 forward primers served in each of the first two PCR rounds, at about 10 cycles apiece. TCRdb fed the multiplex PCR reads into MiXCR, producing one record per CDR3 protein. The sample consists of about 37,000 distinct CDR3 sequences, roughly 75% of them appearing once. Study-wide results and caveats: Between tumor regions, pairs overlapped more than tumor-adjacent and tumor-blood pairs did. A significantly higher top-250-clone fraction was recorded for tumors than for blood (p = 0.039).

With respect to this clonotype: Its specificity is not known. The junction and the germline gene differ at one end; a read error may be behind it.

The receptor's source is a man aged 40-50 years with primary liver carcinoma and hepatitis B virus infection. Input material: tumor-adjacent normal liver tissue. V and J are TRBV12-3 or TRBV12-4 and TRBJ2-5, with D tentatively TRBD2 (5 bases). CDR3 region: CASSGETTGETQCF. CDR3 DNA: TGTGCCAGCAGTGGGGAGACTACTGGGGAGACCCAGTGCTTC.